The 7 T cell receptor beta chains given below trace back to one sample, sequenced in a study of blood T cells in healthy people across ages. Primed by a sample-barcoded 5' primer and a J-beta primer mix, a second PCR proceeded for roughly 6 to 12 cycles. Each CDR3 protein gets one entry after TCRdb re-called the 5' RACE reads with MiXCR. The sample has about 640,000 distinct CDR3 sequences, roughly three fifths seen once. Sequencing was carried out using blood. The source is a man aged 55-75 years in good health.

V usage is TRBV9 and J usage is TRBJ2-7; possibly TRBD1 or TRBD2 for D (5 bases each). This CDR3 has 14 amino acids. CDR1 and CDR2 from the germline V gene are SGDLS and YYNGEE. Trimming took off 4 bases at V and 2 bases at J, with 13 bases between the two ends. The CDR3 loop reads CASSLGDGAYEQYF. The CDR3 DNA is TGTGCCAGCAGCTTGGGGGACGGTGCCTACGAGCAGTACTTC. Full variable domain (missing parts from reference TRBV9 and TRBJ2-7): DSGVTQTPKHLITATGQRVTLRCSPRSGDLSVYWYQQSLDQGLQFLIQYYNGEERAKGNILERFSAQQFPDLHSELNLSSLELGDSALYFCASSLGDGAYEQYFGPGTRLTVT.

This chain uses TRBV20-1 with TRBJ2-3; possible D gene TRBD1, 7 bases. The length of the CDR3 is 13 residues. The germline V gene encodes CDR1 DFQATT and CDR2 SNEGSKA (reference sequence). V was cut by 3 bases and J by 4 bases, with 11 bases left in between. The CDR3 sequence: CSASIRGADTQYF. The CDR3 DNA sequence: TGCAGTGCTAGCATCAGGGGGGCAGATACGCAGTATTTT.

The V and J genes are TRBV27 and TRBJ2-4; perhaps D is TRBD1 or TRBD2 (6 bases each). With the DNA end fitting TRBJ2-7 better, the J assignment may be wrong. Germline V gives CDR1 MNHEY, CDR2 SMNVEV (reference sequence). The CDR3 is 14 amino acids. The CDR3 bases are TGTGCCAGCAGCCTAGCAAAGGGGGGTTACGAGCAGTACTTC. Translation: CASSLAKGGYEQYF.

The chain uses TRBV20-1 and TRBJ2-1, with TRBD2 matching over 10 bases. J gave up 1 base and V 3 bases, and 3 bases lay outside the gene matches. CDR3 length: 15 amino acids. From germline, CDR1 is DFQATT and CDR2 SNEGSKA (reference sequence). The CDR3 bases are TGCAGTGCTAGTAAGGGACTAGCGTCCTACAATGAGCAGTTCTTC. It is translated as CSASKGLASYNEQFF.

There are a few counts of this clonotype. The chain uses TRBV9 and TRBJ2-6; D gene ambiguous. This CDR3 has 15 residues. V was clipped by 0 bases and J by 0 bases, with 4 bases between them. Germline CDR1 is SGDLS and CDR2 is YYNGEE. In DNA, the CDR3 is TGTGCCAGCAGCGTAGGGAACTCTGGGGCCAACGTCCTGACTTTC. The encoded protein is CASSVGNSGANVLTF.

The V call is TRBV5-1, the J call TRBJ2-1; the D is unclear. This CDR3 spans 14 amino acids. Per germline, CDR1 SGHRS and CDR2 YFSETQ. V was cut by 0 bases and J by 3 bases, with 7 bases left in between. The CDR3 here is CASSLAGLYNEQFF. CDR3 nucleotide sequence: TGCGCCAGCAGCTTGGCCGGGCTCTACAATGAGCAGTTCTTC.

Points on this clonotype: Sequence at one end of the junction differs from germline and may be a read error. The J gene is TRBJ2-5, the V gene TRBV7-2; 8 positions agree with TRBD2. Germline CDR1 and CDR2: SGHTA and FQGNSA. The CDR3 is 15 residues long. CDR3 sequence: CASGLGGGYQETQYF. The DNA of the CDR3 is TGTGCCAGCGGCTTAGGCGGGGGGTACCAAGAGACCCAGTACTTC.